This TCR beta chain came from a study of T-cell reconstitution after alpha-beta-depleted transplantation in children (dated by TCRdb to about 2016). Study-level background: Using TCR repertoire profiling, the study quantitatively followed how T-cell immune reconstitution unfolded in children after TCRalphabeta/CD19-depleted allogeneic hematopoietic cell transplantation.

The sample's treatment or condition, from its label and the paper: allogeneic hematopoietic cell transplantation with graft depleted of TCRalphabeta T cells and CD19 B cells. The transplant recipients were children given TCRalphabeta/CD19-depleted allogeneic hematopoietic cell grafts. What the authors observed across the whole study: Apparently early alphabetaT-cell count recovery about two months after transplant reportedly relied on only several hundred rapidly expanded clones derived from non-depleted graft cells. In some patients, the high TCRbeta diversity seen at day 60 was put down to recipient T cells and intrathymic progenitors that had survived conditioning. The frequencies of hyperexpanded clones fell over the following months, and after one year, T-cell counts and TCRbeta diversity were mostly attributed to newly produced T cells.

Library method: PCR. The data were produced on an Illumina HiSeq 2500. TCR library preparation used molecular barcoding, with unique molecular identifiers applied to normalize quantification of the TCRbeta repertoire. TCRdb reprocessing: public reads trimmed at Q25 with fastp, clones called with MiXCR, in-frame beta chains kept. Entries are consolidated by CDR3 protein sequence, retaining the most common genes and DNA. Within this sample are fewer than 550,000 distinct CDR3 sequences, with roughly 10% of them counted one time only. Approximately 15% of the sample belongs to the ten largest clones. This clonotype has more than one count but fewer than ten. Which antigen it targets is not known. Base quality data are lacking; no much larger clone is found one base away. Sequencing used PBMCs, mostly from graft donor cells, obtained 180 days after TCRalphabeta/CD19-depleted stem cell transplant. This TCR was sampled from a female patient between 2 and 15 years old who had a stem cell transplant for aplastic anemia, so the T cells may come from the graft donor.

The DNA sequence follows: TGTGCCAGCAGTCCAAGGACTAGCGGGGTGAGCTCCTACAATGAGCAGTTCTTC. Its protein is CASSPRTSGVSSYNEQFF. The sequence joins TRBV27 to TRBJ2-1; 12 central nucleotides agree with TRBD2. There are 18 amino acids in the CDR3, from cysteine to phenylalanine inclusive. The read is trimmed to its CDR3 DNA, 54 bases read in frame from base 1. Relative to germline, V is missing 5 bases and J is missing 0 bases, with 8 bases of the junction outside any gene match. The germline V gene (reference sequence) specifies MNHEY as CDR1 and SMNVEV as CDR2.